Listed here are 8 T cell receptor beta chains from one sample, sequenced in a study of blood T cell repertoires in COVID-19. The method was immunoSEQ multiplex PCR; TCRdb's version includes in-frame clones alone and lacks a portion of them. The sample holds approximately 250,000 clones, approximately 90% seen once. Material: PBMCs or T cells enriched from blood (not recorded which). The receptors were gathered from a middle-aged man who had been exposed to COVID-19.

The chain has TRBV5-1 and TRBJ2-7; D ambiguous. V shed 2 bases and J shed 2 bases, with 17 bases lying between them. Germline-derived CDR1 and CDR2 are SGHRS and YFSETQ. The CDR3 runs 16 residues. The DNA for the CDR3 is TGCGCCAGCAGCTTATCGAGACTCTTAAAACCCTACGAGCAGTACTTC. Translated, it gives CASSLSRLLKPYEQYF.

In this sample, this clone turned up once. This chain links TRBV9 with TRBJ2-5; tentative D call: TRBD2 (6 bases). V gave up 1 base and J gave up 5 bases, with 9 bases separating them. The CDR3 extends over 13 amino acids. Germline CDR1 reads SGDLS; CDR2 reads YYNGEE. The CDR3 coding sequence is TGTGCCAGCAGCGTATCTAGCGACGAGACCCAGTACTTC. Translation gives CASSVSSDETQYF.

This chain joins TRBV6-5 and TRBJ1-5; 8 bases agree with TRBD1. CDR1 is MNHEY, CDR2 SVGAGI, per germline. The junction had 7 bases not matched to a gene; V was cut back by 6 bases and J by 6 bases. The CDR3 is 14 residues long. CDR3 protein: CASSLTGEIQPQHF. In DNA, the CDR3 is TGTGCCAGCAGCCTGACAGGGGAGATTCAGCCCCAGCATTTT.

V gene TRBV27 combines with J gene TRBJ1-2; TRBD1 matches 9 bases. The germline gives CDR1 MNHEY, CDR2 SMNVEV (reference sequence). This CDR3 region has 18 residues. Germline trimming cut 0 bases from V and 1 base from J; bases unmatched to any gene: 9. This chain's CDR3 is CASSLSVVGQGHNYGYTF. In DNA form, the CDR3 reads TGTGCCAGCAGTTTATCAGTCGTGGGACAGGGACATAACTATGGCTACACCTTC.

CDR3 DNA: TGCGCCAGCAGCCAAGTGAGAGGGACAGGGGGCCTCGGTAGCAATCAGCCCCAGCATTTT. Residues: CASSQVRGTGGLGSNQPQHF. This chain joins TRBV4-1 and TRBJ1-5; 12 positions match TRBD1. Trimming at V came to 1 base and at J to 0 bases, leaving 10 bases not matched to a gene. This CDR3 contains 20 residues. Germline V gives CDR1 MGHRA, CDR2 YSYEKL.

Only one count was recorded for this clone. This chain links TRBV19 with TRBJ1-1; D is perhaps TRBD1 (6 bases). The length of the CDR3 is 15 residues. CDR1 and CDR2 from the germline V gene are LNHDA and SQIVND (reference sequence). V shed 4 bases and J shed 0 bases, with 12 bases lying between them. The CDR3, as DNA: TGTGCCAGTAGTACACTAGACAGGATGAACACTGAAGCTTTCTTT. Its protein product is CASSTLDRMNTEAFF.

The CDR3 DNA sequence: TGTGCCAGCAGCCTGACAGGGTATGGAAACACCATATATTTT. Its protein is CASSLTGYGNTIYF. This chain links TRBV3-1 (or the pseudogene TRBV3-2) with TRBJ1-3; 7 nucleotides match TRBD1. This CDR3 contains 14 residues. Germline V gene sequence: CDR1 LGHDT, CDR2 YNNKEL (reference sequence). V shed 4 bases, J shed 3 bases, and the junction held 3 bases outside the gene matches.

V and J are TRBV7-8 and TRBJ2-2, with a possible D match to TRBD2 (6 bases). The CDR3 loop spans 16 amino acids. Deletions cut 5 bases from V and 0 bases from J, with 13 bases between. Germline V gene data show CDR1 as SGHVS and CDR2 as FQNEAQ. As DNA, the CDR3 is TGTGCCAGCAGCAAATTAGCGGACACGAACACCGGGGAGCTGTTTTTT. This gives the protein CASSKLADTNTGELFF.